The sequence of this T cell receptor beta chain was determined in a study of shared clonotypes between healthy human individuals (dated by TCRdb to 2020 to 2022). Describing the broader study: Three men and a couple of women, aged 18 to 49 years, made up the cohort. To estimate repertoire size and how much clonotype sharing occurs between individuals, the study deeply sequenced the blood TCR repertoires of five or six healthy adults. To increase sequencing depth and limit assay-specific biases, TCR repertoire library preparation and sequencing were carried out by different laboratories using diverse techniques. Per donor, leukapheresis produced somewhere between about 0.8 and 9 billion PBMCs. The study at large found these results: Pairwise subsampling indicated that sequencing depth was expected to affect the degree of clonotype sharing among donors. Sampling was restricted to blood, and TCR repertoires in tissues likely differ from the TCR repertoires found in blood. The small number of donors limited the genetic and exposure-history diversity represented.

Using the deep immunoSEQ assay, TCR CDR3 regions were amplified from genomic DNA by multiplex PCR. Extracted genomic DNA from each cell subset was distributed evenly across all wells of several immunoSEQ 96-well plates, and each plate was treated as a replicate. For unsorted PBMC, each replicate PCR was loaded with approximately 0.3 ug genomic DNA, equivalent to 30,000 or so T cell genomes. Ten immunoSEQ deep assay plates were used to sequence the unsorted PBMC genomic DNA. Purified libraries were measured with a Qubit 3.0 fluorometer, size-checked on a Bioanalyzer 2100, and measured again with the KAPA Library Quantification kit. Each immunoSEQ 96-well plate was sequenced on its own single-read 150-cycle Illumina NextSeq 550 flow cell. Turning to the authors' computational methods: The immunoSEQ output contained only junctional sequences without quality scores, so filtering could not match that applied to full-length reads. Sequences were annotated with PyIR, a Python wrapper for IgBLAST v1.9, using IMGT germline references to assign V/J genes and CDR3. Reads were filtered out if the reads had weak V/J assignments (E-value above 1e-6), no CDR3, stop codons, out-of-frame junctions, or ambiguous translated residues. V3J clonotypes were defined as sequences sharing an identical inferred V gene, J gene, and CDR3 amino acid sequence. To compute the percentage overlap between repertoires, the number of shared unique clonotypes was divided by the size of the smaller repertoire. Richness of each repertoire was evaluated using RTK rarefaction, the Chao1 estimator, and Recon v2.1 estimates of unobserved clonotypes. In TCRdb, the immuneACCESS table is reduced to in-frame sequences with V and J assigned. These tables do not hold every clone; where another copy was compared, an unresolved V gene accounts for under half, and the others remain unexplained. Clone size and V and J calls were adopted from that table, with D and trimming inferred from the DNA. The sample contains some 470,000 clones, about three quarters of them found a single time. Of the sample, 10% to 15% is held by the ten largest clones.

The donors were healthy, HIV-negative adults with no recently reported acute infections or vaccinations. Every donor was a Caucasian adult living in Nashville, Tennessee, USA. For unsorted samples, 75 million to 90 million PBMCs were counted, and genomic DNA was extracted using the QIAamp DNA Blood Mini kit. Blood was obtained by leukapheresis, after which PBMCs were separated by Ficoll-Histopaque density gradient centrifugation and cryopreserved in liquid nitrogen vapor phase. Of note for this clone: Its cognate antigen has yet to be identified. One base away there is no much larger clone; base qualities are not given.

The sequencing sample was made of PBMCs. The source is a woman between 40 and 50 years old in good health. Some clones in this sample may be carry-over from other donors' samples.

The CDR3 reads as follows: CASSFTGDSGNTIYF. The DNA reads TGCGCCAGCAGCTTTACAGGGGACTCTGGAAACACCATATATTTT. The sequence links TRBV5-1 to TRBJ1-3; 7 junctional bases match TRBD1. Looking up the germline V gene yields CDR1 SGHRS and CDR2 YFSETQ. Taken from cysteine to phenylalanine, the CDR3 has 15 residues. The only DNA kept is the CDR3, 45 bases in frame from the first base. From V the trimming removes 2 bases and from J it removes 0 bases, while the gene matches leave 2 bases of the junction unaccounted for.